These 21 T cell receptor beta chains were sequenced from one sample in a study of T cell repertoires in cytomegalovirus infection. TCRdb passed the reads through MiXCR, listing each CDR3 protein once. The table includes around 630,000 distinct CDR3 sequences, around 24% detected once. The source material was CD8+ T cells from PBMCs. These receptors originate from a human donor in good health (CMV status not recorded). Some clones in this sample may be carry-over from other donors' samples.

This clonotype was picked up one time. The V and J genes are TRBV29-1 and TRBJ2-7; a weak D match, TRBD2 (6 bases). Germline loops: CDR1 SQVTM, CDR2 ANQGSEA. V lost 5 bases and J 6 bases, leaving 11 bases between the germline ends. The CDR3 contains 11 residues. CDR3 region: CSVWGDREQYF. CDR3 DNA sequence: TGCAGCGTTTGGGGGGACCGCGAGCAGTACTTC.

This clonotype was observed a few times. The gene calls are TRBV14 and TRBJ2-7; D remains unclear. Germline CDR1 and CDR2: SGHDN and FVKESK. V was trimmed by 0 bases and J by 6 bases, leaving 21 bases between them. This CDR3 is 17 amino acids long. CDR3 sequence: CASSQDPGYGPHLEQYF. The CDR3 nucleotides read TGTGCCAGCAGCCAAGACCCCGGGTACGGCCCTCATCTCGAGCAGTACTTC.

This clonotype appeared many times. This chain joins TRBV11-2 and TRBJ2-1; D call uncertain. V dropped 4 bases and J dropped 7 bases, with 8 bases sitting between them. The CDR3 consists of 12 residues. CDR1 is SGHAT and CDR2 is FQNNGV in the germline V gene. In nucleotides, the CDR3 is TGTGCCAGCAGCTCCCTCGGGAATGAGCAGTTCTTC. Translation gives CASSSLGNEQFF.

The J gene is TRBJ1-1, the V gene TRBV5-1, with D hard to call. This CDR3 is 15 amino acids long. The germline V gene has CDR1 SGHRS and CDR2 YFSETQ. Trimming removed 2 bases from V and 3 bases from J, with 14 bases in between. The CDR3 bases are TGCGCCAGCAGCTTAGGTCACAGTATCGACACTGAAGCTTTCTTT. This translates into CASSLGHSIDTEAFF.

This clonotype was observed a handful of times. This sequence joins TRBV29-1 and TRBJ1-5; 10 bases match TRBD1. This CDR3 comprises 14 residues. In germline, CDR1 is SQVTM, CDR2 ANQGSEA. After removal of 4 bases from V and 3 bases from J, the junction contained 3 bases not matched to a gene. DNA for the CDR3: TGCAGCGTTGTGGACAGGGGGATCAATCAGCCCCAGCATTTT. Amino acid sequence: CSVVDRGINQPQHF.

The chain combines TRBV20-1 with TRBJ2-1, with D unclear. The CDR3 is made up of 12 amino acids. Germline V gene sequence: CDR1 DFQATT, CDR2 SNEGSKA (reference sequence). With 0 bases removed from V and 10 bases from J, the gap between germline ends came to 10 bases. In DNA, the CDR3 is TGCAGTGCTAGAGATCGGTCGTACGAGCAGTTCTTC. As protein: CSARDRSYEQFF.

This clonotype appeared a few times. The CDR3 DNA follows: TGTGCCATCAGTGAGTCCGGCCAGGGCCCCCGGAAGACCCAGTACTTC. Translated, it gives CAISESGQGPRKTQYF. This rearrangement joins TRBV10-3 to TRBJ2-5, with TRBD1 as a possible D gene (5 bases). The germline V gene encodes CDR1 ENHRY and CDR2 SYGVKD. Trimming shortened V by 0 bases and J by 6 bases, and 17 bases separated the two germline ends. The CDR3 totals 16 residues.

This clonotype was found many times. The CDR3 bases are TGTGCCAGCTTCACCCGGGACAGGGGGAACTATGGCTACACCTTC. This gives the protein CASFTRDRGNYGYTF. The chain joins TRBV7-9 to TRBJ1-2, with 11 bases that match TRBD1. There are 15 residues in the CDR3. CDR1 SEHNR and CDR2 FQNEAQ come from the germline V gene (reference sequence). J lost 2 bases, V lost 8 bases, and 7 bases had no gene match.

Comments on this clonotype: A much more abundant neighbour one base away suggests this may be a read error. This CDR3 reads CASSSWDRGHHEQFF. The DNA for the CDR3 is TGTGCCAGCAGCTCCTGGGACAGGGGGCACCATGAGCAGTTCTTC. V is TRBV7-6 and J is TRBJ2-1, with 12 bases matching TRBD1. Germline V gene lookup returns CDR1 SGHVS and CDR2 FNYEAQ. The CDR3 extends over 15 amino acids. Unmatched junction bases numbered 6, after V lost 4 bases and J lost 8 bases.

The genes are TRBV29-1 and TRBJ2-1; 9 nucleotides align to TRBD1. The CDR3 is 14 amino acids. Trimming took 4 bases from V and 4 from J; bases not matched to a gene: 5. Germline values: CDR1 SQVTM, CDR2 ANQGSEA. Here the CDR3 DNA reads TGCAGCGTTGGGGGGACAGGGAAATACAATGAGCAGTTCTTC. Residues: CSVGGTGKYNEQFF.

This clonotype has just a few counts. This chain joins TRBV28 and TRBJ1-1; D may be TRBD1 (5 bases). Germline lookup yields CDR1 MDHEN and CDR2 SYDVKM. CDR3 length: 13 residues. V was pared by 6 bases and J by 8 bases, with 16 bases between. DNA for the CDR3: TGTGCCAGCAGAAAGGGACCCCCTGCGGAAGCTTTCTTT. As protein: CASRKGPPAEAFF.

This clonotype has a count of ten or more. The chain links TRBV7-2 to TRBJ1-1; D gene uncertain. CDR3 length: 16 residues. Germline CDR1 and CDR2: SGHTA and FQGNSA. V was clipped by 3 bases and J by 0 bases, with 14 bases between them. This CDR3 reads CASSLPPGALNTEAFF. DNA of the CDR3: TGTGCCAGCAGCTTGCCCCCGGGTGCGCTGAACACTGAAGCTTTCTTT. The whole variable domain, remainder taken from reference TRBV7-2 and TRBJ1-1, is GAGVSQSPSNKVTEKGKDVELRCDPISGHTALYWYRQSLGQGLEFLIYFQGNSAPDKSGLPSDRFSAERTGGSVSTLTIQRTQQEDSAVYLCASSLPPGALNTEAFFGQGTRLTVV.

This clonotype was recorded at least ten times. V gene TRBV7-6 combines with J gene TRBJ2-7; 8 bases match TRBD1. This CDR3 comprises 18 residues. The germline CDR1 and CDR2 sequences are SGHVS and FNYEAQ. Trimming cost V 1 base and J 8 bases; bases outside gene matches: 19. CDR3 loop: CASSLDSLTRTGHGQQYF. CDR3 coding DNA: TGTGCCAGCAGCTTAGATTCCCTTACTCGGACAGGGCACGGACAGCAGTACTTC.

This clonotype appeared a few times. V and J are TRBV4-1 and TRBJ1-1, with a possible D match to TRBD1 (6 bases). The germline gives CDR1 MGHRA, CDR2 YSYEKL. The CDR3 contains 17 residues. V was pared by 0 bases and J by 1 base, with 15 bases between. In nucleotides, the CDR3 is TGCGCCAGCAGCCAAGATCCGGCAGGGGCAAGGAACACTGAAGCTTTCTTT. It encodes CASSQDPAGARNTEAFF.

This clonotype was counted at least ten times. The chain links TRBV7-9 to TRBJ2-5; 11 bases align to TRBD2. The CDR3 runs to 15 residues. Germline V gene lookup returns CDR1 SEHNR and CDR2 FQNEAQ (reference sequence). Unmatched junction bases numbered 4, after V lost 5 bases and J lost 2 bases. The CDR3 loop reads CASSLRTSGQETQYF. For the CDR3, the DNA is TGTGCCAGCAGCCTAAGGACTAGCGGGCAAGAGACCCAGTACTTC.

The rearrangement links TRBV15 to TRBJ2-1; TRBD1 is a possible D gene (5 bases). The ends were cut back, 0 bases at V and 8 bases at J, with 17 bases in the middle. CDR1 and CDR2 from the germline V gene are LNHNV and YYDKDF (reference sequence). CDR3 length equals 16 residues. As DNA, the CDR3 is TGTGCCACCAGCAGAGATCCTCCTAGGACAAAACATGAGCAGTTCTTC. Translated: CATSRDPPRTKHEQFF.

The table lists this clonotype with many counts. The chain employs TRBV7-2 and TRBJ2-7, with TRBD2 matching 11 bases. The junction had 34 bases not matched to a gene; V was cut back by 11 bases and J by 1 base. The CDR3 has 23 residues. From germline, CDR1 is SGHTA and CDR2 FQGNSA. The DNA for the CDR3 is TGTGCCGGGGAACGTGCATTAGCTACGGGGGCCGGGCTAGCGGGGGGCCCTTCCTACGAGCAGTACTTC. As protein: CAGERALATGAGLAGGPSYEQYF.

This clonotype was counted between two and nine times. The chain has TRBV25-1 and TRBJ1-5; the match to TRBD1 covers 8 bases. The ends lost 8 bases at V and 0 bases at J; junction bases unmatched: 0. The CDR3 consists of 13 residues. The germline CDR1 and CDR2 sequences are MGHDK and SYGVNS. This CDR3 is CASQGASNQPQHF. The CDR3 coding sequence is TGTGCCAGCCAGGGGGCTAGCAATCAGCCCCAGCATTTT.

This clonotype has a count of ten or more. The V gene is TRBV7-2, the J gene TRBJ2-5; TRBD1 might be the D (6 bases). This CDR3 spans 16 amino acids. The ends were cut back, 5 bases at V and 2 bases at J, with 18 bases in the middle. Germline CDR1 is SGHTA and CDR2 is FQGNSA. The CDR3 nucleotides read TGTGCCAGCAGCCCGATGGGGGACATTGATCAAGAGACCCAGTACTTC. Translating gives CASSPMGDIDQETQYF.

The chain links TRBV12-5 to TRBJ2-5; D is possibly TRBD2 (6 bases). There are 15 residues in the CDR3. The ends were cut back, 1 base at V and 2 bases at J, with 11 bases in the middle. Germline V gene sequence: CDR1 LGHNT, CDR2 FRNRAP. CDR3 coding DNA: TGTGCTAGTGGTTTGGGCCTTAGCGGACAAGAGACCCAGTACTTC. It yields the protein CASGLGLSGQETQYF.

The chain employs TRBV29-1 and TRBJ2-7; D unclear. CDR1 and CDR2 (germline): SQVTM, ANQGSEA. V was clipped by 3 bases and J by 3 bases, with 9 bases between them. This CDR3 is 12 amino acids long. The CDR3 nucleotides read TGCAGCGTTGAGATTAGGGACTACGAGCAGTACTTC. This codes for CSVEIRDYEQYF.